Listed below are T cell receptor beta chains from one sample, sequenced in a study of blood T cell repertoires in COVID-19. TCRdb keeps only in-frame clones here, not all; method: immunoSEQ multiplex PCR. This table holds almost 85,000 clones, 80% to 90% found once. Specimen: peripheral blood. Every receptor here comes from a man older than 75 with active or convalescent COVID-19. Both conserved end residues are part of each CDR3. Fields, in order: CDR3 DNA, CDR3 protein, clone size, D gene, J gene, V gene. D genes are given only for firm matches. Clone size appears in some rows only: once, few, many, or a class for an expanded clone.

TGCAGCCTCAAAACCCCACAGAACACTGAAGCTTTCTTT | CSLKTPQNTEAFF | NA | NA | TRBJ1-1 | TRBV29-1
TGTGCCAGCAGTTACGCGGGAAAAGCTTTCTTT | CASSYAGKAFF | few | NA | TRBJ1-1 | TRBV6-5
TGTGCCAGCAGAAACAGGGAGACCGGGGAGCTGTTTTTT | CASRNRETGELFF | NA | NA | TRBJ2-2 | TRBV27
TGTGCCAGCAGCCAAGAAAGCGGGGGGTTCGATGAGCAGTTCTTC | CASSQESGGFDEQFF | NA | TRBD2 | TRBJ2-1 | TRBV3-1/TRBV3-2
TGTGCCAGCAGTGGAACAGGGGGCCGCGAAAAACTGTTTTTT | CASSGTGGREKLFF | NA | TRBD1 | TRBJ1-4 | TRBV27
TGTGCCAGCAGCTGGGCCGGGACAGGGAACACCGGGGAGCTGTTTTTT | CASSWAGTGNTGELFF | NA | TRBD1 | TRBJ2-2 | TRBV5-5
TGTGCCAGCAGCCGGGGACAGTCTAATGAAAAACTGTTTTTT | CASSRGQSNEKLFF | NA | TRBD1 | TRBJ1-4 | TRBV3-1/TRBV3-2
TGTGCCAGCAGGGTCGCAGGGGGCGCGGGAGAAGAGACCCAGTACTTC | CASRVAGGAGEETQYF | NA | NA | TRBJ2-5 | TRBV6-6
TGTGCCACCAGTGAACGGGGACAGGGGACCGCTCATCAGCCCCAGCATTTT | CATSERGQGTAHQPQHF | NA | TRBD1 | TRBJ1-5 | TRBV24-1
TGCGCCAGCAGCTTGTCAGACAGCTCCTACAATGAGCAGTTCTTC | CASSLSDSSYNEQFF | NA | NA | TRBJ2-1 | TRBV5-1
TGTGCCAGCAGCAACGCGGGACGGGGCACGGAGACCCAGTACTTC | CASSNAGRGTETQYF | NA | NA | TRBJ2-5 | TRBV7-2
TGTGCCAGCAGTTTTGGGACAGGGAACACCGGGGAGCTGTTTTTT | CASSFGTGNTGELFF | NA | TRBD1 | TRBJ2-2 | TRBV27
TGCGCCAGCAGCGACCGACAGGGGAAGACCCAGTACTTC | CASSDRQGKTQYF | NA | TRBD1 | TRBJ2-5 | TRBV5-1
TGTGCCAGCAGCTCCCTGCAAGGACAAGCCGCGTTCTTC | CASSSLQGQAAFF | once | NA | TRBJ2-1 | TRBV7-2
TGTGCCAGCAGTCAGCGGGCTGCCTACAATGAGCAGTTCTTC | CASSQRAAYNEQFF | NA | NA | TRBJ2-1 | TRBV2
TGTGCCAGCAGCTTGTTAGGACAGAAAAACACCGGGGAGCTGTTTTTT | CASSLLGQKNTGELFF | once | NA | TRBJ2-2 | TRBV7-2
TGTGCCAGCACCCAGACGGGGACAGATACGCAGTATTTT | CASTQTGTDTQYF | NA | NA | TRBJ2-3 | TRBV5-4
TGTGCCAGCATCGGCCAGGGGTCGAACACCGGGGAGCTGTTTTTT | CASIGQGSNTGELFF | once | NA | TRBJ2-2 | TRBV25-1
TGTGCCTGTAGTTTGGTGGACGGGGACGAGCAGTACTTC | CACSLVDGDEQYF | NA | NA | TRBJ2-7 | TRBV19
TGTGCCAGCAGCTTTTCCGGGACAGGGATCGGGCAGTACTTC | CASSFSGTGIGQYF | NA | TRBD1 | TRBJ2-7 | TRBV7-9
TGTGCCAGCAGCGGACCCGGGACTAGCGGGAACAGTTTCTACAATGAGCAGTTCTTC | CASSGPGTSGNSFYNEQFF | NA | TRBD2 | TRBJ2-1 | TRBV3-1/TRBV3-2
TGCGCCAGCAGCGGCGAACCGGGACAGGCCTGGGAGACCCAGTACTTC | CASSGEPGQAWETQYF | NA | TRBD1 | TRBJ2-5 | TRBV5-1
TGCGCCAGCAGCCAAGAGAGGCTATCGGGAGCTTTCTTT | CASSQERLSGAFF | few | NA | TRBJ1-1 | TRBV4-1
TGTGCCAGTAGTCCTCAATCGGGACAGCCCCAGCATTTT | CASSPQSGQPQHF | NA | NA | TRBJ1-5 | TRBV19
TGTGCCAGCAGTGACGGTGGGGAGGATACGCAGTATTTT | CASSDGGEDTQYF | NA | NA | TRBJ2-3 | TRBV2
TGTGCCAGCAGCTTGGGGGACAGGGGCCGCGGAAACACCATATATTTT | CASSLGDRGRGNTIYF | once | TRBD1 | TRBJ1-3 | TRBV5-4
TGCAGTGCTTATCTCAATGAGCAGTTCTTC | CSAYLNEQFF | NA | NA | TRBJ2-1 | TRBV20-1
TGTGCCAGCAGCGAGACTAGCGGGGGCGAGACCCAGTACTTC | CASSETSGGETQYF | once | TRBD2 | TRBJ2-5 | TRBV6-5
TGTGCCACTTCGGCTAGCGAGCAGTACTTC | CATSASEQYF | NA | NA | TRBJ2-7 | TRBV28
TGTGCCAGCAGCCCCGGCCGGGACTACGCCTACGAGCAGTACTTC | CASSPGRDYAYEQYF | NA | TRBD2 | TRBJ2-7 | TRBV3-1/TRBV3-2
TGTGCCAGCAGCCCGACGGGCAGGGTGTGGGAGACCCAGTACTTC | CASSPTGRVWETQYF | few | NA | TRBJ2-5 | TRBV2
TGCGCCAGCAGCTGGGAGGGGAATGGCTACACCTTC | CASSWEGNGYTF | NA | NA | TRBJ1-2 | TRBV5-1
TGTGCCAGCAGCAACCGACAGGGGGCCTTCACCGGGGAGCTGTTTTTT | CASSNRQGAFTGELFF | once | TRBD1 | TRBJ2-2 | TRBV3-1/TRBV3-2
TGTGCCAGCAGCCGCATGCCAGTGCAGGGCCGCGCTGAAGCTTTCTTT | CASSRMPVQGRAEAFF | NA | NA | TRBJ1-1 | TRBV7-9
TGTGCCAGCAGCCCATCCGGGACTAGTCTTACAGATACGCAGTATTTT | CASSPSGTSLTDTQYF | NA | TRBD2 | TRBJ2-3 | TRBV7-6